Below are 11 T cell receptor beta chains sequenced from a single sample in a study of T cells in Graves' hyperthyroidism and ophthalmopathy. There were TCR beta CDR3 regions amplified from RNA transcripts. The study used the HTBI primer set for a first-round RT-PCR of the TCR CDR3. TCRdb independently ran MiXCR on the multiplex PCR reads; one entry per CDR3 protein. The sample shows fewer than 650,000 distinct CDR3 sequences, 14% of them seen only once. The material sequenced was blood. The receptors derive from a woman aged 40 to 50 with Graves' hyperthyroidism.

This clonotype came up many times. The chain has TRBV6-6 and TRBJ1-5; D remains unclear. The V and J ends lost 2 bases and 2 bases respectively, with 16 bases between them. The CDR3 contains 17 residues. Germline V gene sequence: CDR1 MNHNY, CDR2 SVGAGI (reference sequence). This CDR3 is CASSYTPTGVGNQPQHF. The DNA of the CDR3 is TGTGCCAGCAGTTACACTCCCACCGGGGTGGGCAATCAGCCCCAGCATTTT.

Comments on this clonotype: This may come from a read error, since a much larger clone is one base off. The V call is TRBV6-2 or TRBV6-3, the J call TRBJ1-6, with D tentatively TRBD1 (5 bases). The length of the CDR3 is 14 residues. Trimming took 2 bases from V and 11 from J, leaving 13 bases between them. The germline CDR1 and CDR2 sequences are MNHEY and SVGEGT. The CDR3: CASSYIGGVAPLHF. The DNA for the CDR3 is TGTGCCAGCAGTTACATCGGGGGAGTGGCACCCCTCCACTTT.

This clonotype was seen more than once but under ten times. The chain recombines TRBV5-1 with TRBJ1-3; TRBD1 aligns across 11 bases. Germline assignment: CDR1 SGHRS and CDR2 YFSETQ. J lost 7 bases, V lost 0 bases, and 9 bases had no gene match. The CDR3 has 17 amino acids. The CDR3 bases are TGCGCCAGCAGCTTGGAGGCCCGGGACAGGGGGTTTAACACCATATATTTT. Translated, it gives CASSLEARDRGFNTIYF.

V and J are TRBV27 and TRBJ2-1; TRBD2 matches at 13 bases. The end of the DNA fits TRBJ2-7 better, so the J call may be wrong. Germline CDR1 MNHEY, CDR2 SMNVEV (reference sequence). CDR3 length: 15 residues. The CDR3, as DNA: TGTGCCAGCAGTTTAGGGACTAGCGGGGACAATGAGCAGTACTTC. Its protein product is CASSLGTSGDNEQYF.

V gene TRBV14 combines with J gene TRBJ1-1; tentative D call: TRBD1 (5 bases). Germline V lookup: CDR1 SGHDN, CDR2 FVKESK. V gave up 3 bases and J gave up 10 bases, with 21 bases separating them. This CDR3 has 15 amino acids. The CDR3 region is CASSQQDTASVRAFF. CDR3 nucleotide sequence: TGTGCCAGCAGCCAGCAGGACACGGCTTCTGTGCGAGCTTTCTTT.

This clonotype was picked up many times. The J gene is TRBJ1-2, the V gene TRBV5-1, with D unclear. The V gene's germline CDR1 is SGHRS and CDR2 YFSETQ. CDR3 length equals 14 residues. V was trimmed by 2 bases and J by 3 bases, leaving 11 bases between them. CDR3 region: CASSFKQFDYGYTF. CDR3 bases: TGCGCCAGCAGCTTCAAGCAGTTTGACTATGGCTACACCTTC. Complete variable domain (other parts from reference TRBV5-1 and TRBJ1-2): KAGVTQTPRYLIKTRGQQVTLSCSPISGHRSVSWYQQTPGQGLQFLFEYFSETQRNKGNFPGRFSGRQFSNSRSEMNVSTLELGDSALYLCASSFKQFDYGYTFGSGTRLTVV.

This clonotype was detected ten times or more. The gene calls are TRBV27 and TRBJ2-6; possibly TRBD1 or TRBD2 for D (5 bases each). CDR1 is MNHEY and CDR2 is SMNVEV in the germline V gene (reference sequence). This CDR3 has 17 amino acids. The V end was cut by 7 bases, the J end by 2 bases, with 18 bases between. The CDR3 DNA follows: TGTGCCAGCATGCCAGGGCCGGGACGGACTGGGGCCAACGTCCTGACTTTC. Protein product: CASMPGPGRTGANVLTF.

The chain carries TRBV4-1 and TRBJ1-2; D is uncertain. The V end was cut by 4 bases, the J end by 0 bases, with 15 bases between. Germline V gene data show CDR1 as MGHRA and CDR2 as YSYEKL. CDR3 length: 16 residues. CDR3 sequence: CASSPDVGEANYGYTF. The CDR3 DNA follows: TGCGCCAGCAGCCCAGACGTCGGGGAAGCTAACTATGGCTACACCTTC.

V and J are TRBV19 and TRBJ1-1, with D maybe TRBD1 (5 bases). V was cut by 7 bases and J by 2 bases, with 11 bases left in between. CDR1 is LNHDA, CDR2 SQIVND, per germline (reference sequence). This CDR3 is 13 amino acids long. CDR3 coding DNA: TGTGCCAGTAATTGGGGCACTAACACTGAAGCTTTCTTT. It specifies CASNWGTNTEAFF.

There are many counts of this clonotype. The chain carries TRBV7-2 and TRBJ2-3; 9 bases fit TRBD2. The V gene's germline CDR1 is SGHTA and CDR2 FQGNSA. This CDR3 comprises 16 residues. The V segment lost 6 bases and the J segment 0 bases; nucleotides outside the gene matches: 7. CDR3 residues: CASRATSGLSTDTQYF. The CDR3, as DNA: TGTGCCAGCAGGGCGACTAGCGGTCTTAGCACAGATACGCAGTATTTT.

There are many counts of this clonotype. The CDR3 sequence is CASKGDLTDTQYF. CDR3 bases: TGTGCCAGCAAGGGCGACCTTACAGATACGCAGTATTTT. The J gene is TRBJ2-3, the V gene TRBV28; D remains unclear. Germline V gene data show CDR1 as MDHEN and CDR2 as SYDVKM. CDR3 length equals 13 residues. The V end lost 7 bases, the J end lost 3 bases, and 11 bases lay between the germline ends.